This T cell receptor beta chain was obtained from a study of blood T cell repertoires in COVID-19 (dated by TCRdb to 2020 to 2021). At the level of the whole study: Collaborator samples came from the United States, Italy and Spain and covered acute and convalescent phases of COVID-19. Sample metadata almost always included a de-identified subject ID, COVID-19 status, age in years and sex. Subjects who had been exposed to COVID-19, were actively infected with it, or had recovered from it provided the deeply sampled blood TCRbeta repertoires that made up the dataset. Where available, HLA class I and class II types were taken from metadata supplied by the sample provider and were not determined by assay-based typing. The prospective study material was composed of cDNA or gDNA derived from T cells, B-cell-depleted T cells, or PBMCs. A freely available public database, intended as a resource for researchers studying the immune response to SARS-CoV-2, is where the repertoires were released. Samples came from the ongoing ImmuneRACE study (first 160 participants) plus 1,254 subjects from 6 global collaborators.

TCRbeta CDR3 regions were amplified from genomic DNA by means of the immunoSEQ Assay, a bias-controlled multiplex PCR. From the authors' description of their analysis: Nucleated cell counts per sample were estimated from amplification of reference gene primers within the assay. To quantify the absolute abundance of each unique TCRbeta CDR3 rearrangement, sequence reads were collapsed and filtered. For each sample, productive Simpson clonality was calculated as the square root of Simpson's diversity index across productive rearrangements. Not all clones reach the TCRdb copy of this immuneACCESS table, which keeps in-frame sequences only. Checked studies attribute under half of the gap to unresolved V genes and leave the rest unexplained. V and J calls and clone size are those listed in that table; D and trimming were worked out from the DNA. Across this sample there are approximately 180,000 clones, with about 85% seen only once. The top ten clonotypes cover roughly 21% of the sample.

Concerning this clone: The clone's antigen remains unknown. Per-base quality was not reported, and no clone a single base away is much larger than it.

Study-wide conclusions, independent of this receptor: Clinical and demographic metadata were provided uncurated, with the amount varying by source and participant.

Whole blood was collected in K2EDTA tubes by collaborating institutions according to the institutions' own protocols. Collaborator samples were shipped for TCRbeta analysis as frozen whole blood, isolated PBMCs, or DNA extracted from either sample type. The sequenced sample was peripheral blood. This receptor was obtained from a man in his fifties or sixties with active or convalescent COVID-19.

The CDR3 region has the sequence CATSPRLGEEGTDTQYF. The nucleotide sequence reads as follows: TGTGCCACCAGCCCTCGGTTAGGGGAGGAGGGCACAGATACGCAGTATTTT. The receptor chain draws on TRBV15 and TRBJ2-3, and perhaps TRBD2 as D gene, on 6 matching bases. There are 17 amino acids in the CDR3, from cysteine to phenylalanine inclusive. Only CDR3 DNA is held: 51 bases, read in frame from base 1. CDR1 and CDR2 (LNHNV, YYDKDF) derive from the germline V gene (reference sequence). V is cut by 5 bases and J by 1 base, and the space between the germline ends is 19 bases. Where the CDR3 stops, the reference TRBV15 and TRBJ2-3 genes take over; the full variable domain is DAMVIQNPRYQVTQFGKPVTLSCSQTLNHNVMYWYQQKSSQAPKLLFHYYDKDFNNEADTPDNFQSRRPNTSFCFLDIRSPGLGDTAMYLCATSPRLGEEGTDTQYFGPGTRLTVL.